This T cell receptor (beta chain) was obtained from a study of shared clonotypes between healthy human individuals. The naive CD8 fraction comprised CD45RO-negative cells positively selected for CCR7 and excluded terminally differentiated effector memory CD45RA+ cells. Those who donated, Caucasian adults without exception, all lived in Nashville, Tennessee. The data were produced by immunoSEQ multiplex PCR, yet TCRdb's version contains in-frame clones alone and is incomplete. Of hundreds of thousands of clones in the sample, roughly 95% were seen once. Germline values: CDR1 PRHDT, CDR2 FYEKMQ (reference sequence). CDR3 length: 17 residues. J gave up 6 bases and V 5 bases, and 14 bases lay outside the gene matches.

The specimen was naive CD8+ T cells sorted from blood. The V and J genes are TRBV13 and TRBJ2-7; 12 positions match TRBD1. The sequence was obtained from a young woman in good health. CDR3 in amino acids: CASSPPRGDRGHLEQYF. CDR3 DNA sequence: TGTGCCAGCAGCCCTCCACGAGGGGACAGGGGGCATCTCGAGCAGTACTTC.